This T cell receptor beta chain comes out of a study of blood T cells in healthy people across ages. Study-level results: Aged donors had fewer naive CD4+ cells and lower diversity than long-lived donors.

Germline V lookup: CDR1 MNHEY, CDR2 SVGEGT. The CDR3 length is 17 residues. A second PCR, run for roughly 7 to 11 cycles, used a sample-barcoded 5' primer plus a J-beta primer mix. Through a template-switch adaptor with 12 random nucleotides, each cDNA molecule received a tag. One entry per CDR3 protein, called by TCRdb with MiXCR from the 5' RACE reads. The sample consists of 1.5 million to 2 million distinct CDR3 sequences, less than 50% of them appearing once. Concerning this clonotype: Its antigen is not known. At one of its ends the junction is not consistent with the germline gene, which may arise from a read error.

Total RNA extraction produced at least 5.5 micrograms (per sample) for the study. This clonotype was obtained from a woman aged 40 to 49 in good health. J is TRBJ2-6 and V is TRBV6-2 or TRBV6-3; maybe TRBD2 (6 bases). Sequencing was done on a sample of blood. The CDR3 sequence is CASSRGGMSSGANVLTF. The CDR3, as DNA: TGTGCCAGCAGCCGGGGAGGCATGAGCTCTGGGGCCAACGTTCTGACTTTC.